These T cell receptor beta chains were read from a single sample in a study of T cell repertoires in cytomegalovirus infection. TCRdb processed the reads anew with MiXCR; each CDR3 protein has one entry. Of roughly 150,000 distinct CDR3 sequences listed, roughly a quarter are singletons. The sequenced sample consisted of PBMCs. The receptors were sampled from a human donor in good health (CMV status not recorded). Some clones in this sample may be carry-over from other donors' samples. Each CDR3 is given without its conserved first and last residue. Some rows have no size entry. The others give once, few or many, or a class for an expanded clone.

NA | TRBV18 | 13 | ASSSIAGDQETQY
NA | TRBV28 | 11 | ASSPRGNQPQH
many | TRBV6-2/TRBV6-3 | 12 | ASSYSAIGNEQF
few | TRBV7-2 | 15 | ASSPRIPSGIGDTQY
NA | TRBV6-5 | 12 | ASSQGLAVETQY
NA | TRBV11-2 | 13 | ASSWGTGLNTEAF
many | TRBV7-2 | 14 | ASSLRTLATNEKLF
NA | TRBV5-1 | 14 | ASSLDGTVSYNEQF
NA | TRBV27 | 16 | ASSPRTSGRTNTGELF
few | TRBV11-1 | 14 | ASSSGGLGVTDTQY
few | TRBV11-2 | 13 | ASSLIPRGGNEQF
many | TRBV7-3 | 13 | ASSLIGLPTDTQY
many | TRBV7-9 | 13 | ASSLAGANEDTQY
NA | TRBV7-9 | 13 | ASRSLLGQNTEAF
few | TRBV7-3 | 12 | ASSPGTGGYEQF
few | TRBV7-9 | 13 | ASSLEGRGGQPQH
NA | TRBV6-2/TRBV6-3 | 9 | ASSGGTEQF
NA | TRBV2 | 13 | ASSPEGQAPNGYT
many | TRBV7-9 | 14 | ASSSTQGAGANVLT
few | TRBV6-5 | 13 | ASSYRGLGNSPLH
few | TRBV7-2 | 12 | ASSLSIHAGGYT
many | TRBV7-6 | 15 | ASSLGETSGRDNEQF
NA | TRBV18 | 13 | ASSPKGGFNQPQH
few | TRBV7-2 | 13 | ASSSSGRVRNEQF
few | TRBV5-4 | 13 | ASSLELGAIYGYT
NA | TRBV7-3 | 17 | ASSLKGGWQGVRNTEAF
NA | TRBV7-6 | 14 | ASSLAVGSSTDTQY
NA | TRBV7-9 | 17 | ASSPGVLIAGVRYNEQF
NA | TRBV28 | 16 | ARSPPARSGLAKNIQY
NA | TRBV9 | 15 | ASSVGLVRAITDTQY
NA | TRBV6-5 | 13 | ASQNVGTGREKLF
NA | TRBV5-1 | 12 | ASSLRSLNTEAF
once | TRBV6-5 | 12 | ASLARRGAGELF
NA | TRBV7-2 | 11 | AIRQDHNYGYT
many | TRBV7-2 | 14 | ASSLGLAGGDNEQF
many | TRBV7-8 | 13 | ASSPRTGGADTQY
NA | TRBV14 | 13 | ARTEPGQGYEKLF
many | TRBV7-2 | 11 | ASSSGFQETQY
many | TRBV6-1 | 11 | ASSARWNTEAF
many | TRBV4-1 | 12 | ASSQDWTSDTQY
medium-sized | TRBV7-2 | 12 | ASSPIGQNTEAF
NA | TRBV6-6 | 12 | ASSPGQETYGYT
NA | TRBV11-2 | 13 | ASSPGRGLGNTIY
NA | TRBV3-1 | 11 | ASSQFGFYEQY
NA | TRBV30 | 11 | ACMKGSYNEQF
few | TRBV7-9 | 15 | ASSRYTSGRGPDTQY
few | TRBV7-9 | 13 | ASSLVGRIGNEQY
many | TRBV7-2 | 13 | ASSPREFAHGTQY
many | TRBV7-9 | 11 | ASSIRQVPEQY
NA | TRBV20-1 | 10 | SGIRVGDTHY
NA | TRBV12-3/TRBV12-4 | 14 | ASSPGTSGRGHEQF
many | TRBV7-9 | 11 | ASSLGGTGEQY
NA | TRBV3-1 | 15 | ASSQETAPGRGSEQY
NA | TRBV2 | 12 | ASSAGGLGETQY
few | TRBV27 | 13 | ASSLSQVSSYEQY
NA | TRBV30 | 12 | ARSSDGINQPQH
few | TRBV19 | 12 | ASSIFRGGTEAF
many | TRBV11-2 | 12 | ASSQDGFKDTIY